This T cell receptor (beta chain) was recovered during a study of identical twins. Germline V gives CDR1 DFQATT, CDR2 SNEGSKA (reference sequence). This CDR3 spans 14 amino acids. V lost 1 base, J lost 1 base, and 10 bases lay in between. TCRdb reanalysed the 5' RACE reads using MiXCR and keeps one entry per CDR3 protein. The table shows about 520,000 distinct CDR3 sequences, with approximately 22% occurring only once. This clonotype was detected a few times. Separately, the same data were catalogued under a study of T cells expressing NK-cell markers. That work adds: Source material for TCR beta repertoires consisted of sorted CD3+CD56+NKG2C+, CD3+CD56+NKG2C- and CD3+CD56-NKG2C+ T cells. The authors sequenced eight donors, of whom seven were HCMV-seropositive and one was seronegative.

Sequencing was performed on CD4+ T cells sorted from blood. The V and J genes are TRBV20-1 and TRBJ1-1; tentatively, D is TRBD1 (5 bases). This clonotype was sampled from a young woman in good health. The CDR3 DNA sequence: TGCAGTGCTAGAGTCCGGGACGGGAACACTGAAGCTTTCTTT. Amino acid sequence: CSARVRDGNTEAFF.